The 11 T cell receptor beta chains below all came from one sample that was sequenced in a study of T cells in Graves' hyperthyroidism and ophthalmopathy. Amplified regions were TCR beta CDR3 sequences from RNA transcripts. The HTBI primer set was used in a first-round RT-PCR of the TCR CDR3. TCRdb called the multiplex PCR reads again in MiXCR, with one record for every CDR3 protein. Seen here are a few hundred thousand distinct CDR3 sequences, about a sixth observed once, and the top ten hold under 7.5%. Material for sequencing was blood. The receptors derive from a woman in her twenties or thirties with Graves' hyperthyroidism.

In this sample, this clonotype turned up many times. The chain has TRBV20-1 and TRBJ2-5; TRBD2 matches at 8 bases. The CDR3 is 13 amino acids. CDR1 and CDR2 (germline): DFQATT, SNEGSKA (reference sequence). With V trimmed by 2 bases and J by 5 bases, 4 bases remained unmatched. In DNA form, the CDR3 reads TGCAGTGCTAGACGGGAGGGCCGGGAGACCCAGTACTTC. Translated: CSARREGRETQYF.

This clonotype was seen ten or more times. This may come from a read error, since a much larger clone is one base off. This sequence joins TRBV12-3 or TRBV12-4 and TRBJ2-7; TRBD1 might be the D (6 bases). The CDR3 is 13 amino acids. V dropped 7 bases and J dropped 0 bases, with 10 bases sitting between them. Here the CDR3 DNA reads TGTGCCAGCACCCTGGACAGCTCCTACGAGCAGTACTTC. Its protein is CASTLDSSYEQYF.

Ten or more counts support this clonotype. The V call is TRBV2, the J call TRBJ1-6; D not certain. This CDR3 has 13 residues. V was pared by 4 bases and J by 3 bases, with 4 bases between. Looked up from germline, CDR1 is SNHLY and CDR2 is FYNNEI. CDR3: CASSGDYNSPLHF. The CDR3 DNA reads as TGTGCCAGCAGTGGGGACTATAATTCACCCCTCCACTTT.

V gene TRBV19 combines with J gene TRBJ2-1, with TRBD1 identical over 7 bases. The CDR3 covers 16 residues. J lost 2 bases, V lost 4 bases, and 8 bases had no gene match. Germline CDR1 and CDR2: LNHDA and SQIVND (reference sequence). In DNA, the CDR3 is TGTGCCAGTAGTACTCCGACAGGGAACACCTACAATGAGCAGTTCTTC. Translating gives CASSTPTGNTYNEQFF.

This clonotype was counted a few times. The chain links TRBV4-1 to TRBJ2-2, with 7 bases identical to TRBD1. With V trimmed by 4 bases and J by 7 bases, 12 bases remained unmatched. CDR1 is MGHRA and CDR2 is YSYEKL in the germline V gene. This CDR3 has 16 residues. CDR3 sequence: CASSPRPGTVGGELFF. Written as DNA, the CDR3 is TGCGCCAGCAGCCCCCGTCCCGGGACAGTTGGCGGGGAGCTGTTTTTT.

This clonotype was picked up a small number of times. The chain is built from TRBV5-1 and TRBJ2-3; 7 bases align to TRBD1. The germline gives CDR1 SGHRS, CDR2 YFSETQ. Losses at the gene ends were 4 bases for V and 0 bases for J; bases not matched to a gene: 8. CDR3 size: 16 residues. The CDR3 DNA sequence: TGCGCCAGCAGCAGCATAAGACAGGGAAGCACAGATACGCAGTATTTT. Protein sequence: CASSSIRQGSTDTQYF. The full variable domain, completed using reference TRBV5-1 and TRBJ2-3, is KAGVTQTPRYLIKTRGQQVTLSCSPISGHRSVSWYQQTPGQGLQFLFEYFSETQRNKGNFPGRFSGRQFSNSRSEMNVSTLELGDSALYLCASSSIRQGSTDTQYFGPGTRLTVL.

This clonotype has a count of ten or more. The V gene is TRBV3-1, the J gene TRBJ1-2; D might be TRBD1 (5 bases). Deletions cut 4 bases from V and 5 bases from J, with 11 bases between. Germline loops: CDR1 LGHDT, CDR2 YNNKEL (reference sequence). There are 13 residues in the CDR3. CDR3 DNA sequence: TGTGCCAGCAGCCCCCGGCAGGGATATGGCTACACCTTC. It specifies CASSPRQGYGYTF.

The chain's CDR3 is CASSSPGTSTGELFF. The CDR3 coding sequence is TGTGCCAGCAGCTCCCCCGGGACTTCCACCGGGGAGCTGTTTTTT. V usage is TRBV7-8 and J usage is TRBJ2-2; perhaps TRBD2 as D (6 bases). Germline V gene sequence: CDR1 SGHVS, CDR2 FQNEAQ. Trimming took off 4 bases at V and 4 bases at J, with 13 bases between the two ends. The length of the CDR3 is 15 residues.

This clonotype was counted only a few times. This chain uses TRBV7-2 with TRBJ2-3; TRBD2 aligns across 13 bases. V lost 1 base, J lost 6 bases, and 7 bases stayed unmatched. This CDR3 is 17 amino acids long. Germline loops: CDR1 SGHTA, CDR2 FQGNSA. This chain's CDR3 is CASSLVGKTSGGDTQYF. CDR3 nucleotide sequence: TGTGCCAGCAGCTTAGTCGGTAAGACTAGCGGGGGGGATACGCAGTATTTT. The full variable domain, in which reference TRBV7-2 and TRBJ2-3 provide the parts outside the CDR3, is GAGVSQSPSNKVTEKGKDVELRCDPISGHTALYWYRQSLGQGLEFLIYFQGNSAPDKSGLPSDRFSAERTGGSVSTLTIQRTQQEDSAVYLCASSLVGKTSGGDTQYFGPGTRLTVL.

This clonotype was seen at least ten times. The V and J genes are TRBV27 and TRBJ2-7, with D perhaps matching TRBD2 (6 bases). Per the germline V gene, CDR1 is MNHEY and CDR2 is SMNVEV (reference sequence). There are 15 residues in the CDR3. Trimming shortened V by 5 bases and J by 2 bases, and 16 bases separated the two germline ends. The DNA of the CDR3 is TGTGCCAGCAGTCAGACCGGGACTCATACCTACGAGCAGTACTTC. Amino acid sequence: CASSQTGTHTYEQYF.

The V and J genes are TRBV7-2 and TRBJ1-6; D perhaps matches TRBD1 (6 bases). Deletions cut 1 base from V and 7 bases from J, with 17 bases between. This CDR3 region has 17 residues. Germline loops: CDR1 SGHTA, CDR2 FQGNSA. CDR3 sequence: CASSLVSGRGLNSPLHF. In DNA, the CDR3 is TGTGCCAGCAGCTTAGTATCGGGCAGGGGCCTCAATTCACCCCTCCACTTT.